These T cell receptor beta chains were read from a single sample in a study of human T cells and chemical hapten exposure. TCRdb recomputed calls from the RACE reads with MiXCR, one row per CDR3 protein. The sample has over 55,000 distinct CDR3 sequences, 8% to 10% seen once. The source material was whole blood, sampled in connection with sensitization to the hapten diphenylcyclopropenone (DPC). Every receptor here comes from a man in his forties with alopecia areata. Some clones in this sample may be carry-over from other donors' samples. The CDR3 runs from the conserved cysteine through the conserved F or W. A D gene is named only where the DNA matches it firmly. A row's size may be missing; if present it is once, few, many or a size class.

TRBV20-1	few	TRBD1	TRBJ2-1	CSAGATGETYNEQFF	TGCAGTGCTGGGGCGACAGGGGAGACCTACAATGAGCAGTTCTTC
TRBV28	few	NA	TRBJ2-3	CASRASTDTQYF	TGTGCCAGCAGAGCAAGCACAGATACGCAGTATTTT
TRBV28	NA	TRBD1	TRBJ2-7	CASSLGGQGYEQYF	TGTGCCAGCAGTTTAGGAGGACAGGGCTACGAGCAGTACTTC
TRBV28	many	TRBD1	TRBJ2-7	CASSLAQGAYEQYF	TGTGCCAGCAGTTTAGCACAGGGGGCCTACGAGCAGTACTTC
TRBV6-2/TRBV6-3	few	TRBD1	TRBJ1-1	CASSKHRGEGTEAFF	TGTGCCAGCAGTAAACACAGGGGTGAAGGCACTGAAGCTTTCTTT
TRBV7-9	NA	TRBD2	TRBJ2-7	CASSLAPSGIPYEQYF	TGTGCCAGCAGCTTAGCCCCTAGCGGGATCCCCTACGAGCAGTACTTC
TRBV19	NA	TRBD1	TRBJ2-2	CASSKPTGTGELFF	TGTGCCAGTAGTAAGCCGACAGGGACCGGGGAGCTGTTTTTT
TRBV19	many	TRBD2	TRBJ2-1	CATRNLGSGSRFGAYNEQFF	TGTGCCACCCGTAATCTGGGTAGCGGGAGTCGCTTCGGGGCCTACAATGAGCAGTTCTTC
TRBV10-1	few	TRBD2	TRBJ2-7	CASSVGLAAYEQYF	TGCGCCAGCAGTGTGGGACTAGCGGCCTACGAGCAGTACTTC
TRBV6-5	few	TRBD1	TRBJ1-6	CASSYEGTGNSPLHF	TGTGCCAGCAGTTACGAAGGGACAGGAAATTCACCCCTCCACTTT
TRBV7-6	many	NA	TRBJ2-7	CASSPSHLYEQYF	TGTGCCAGCAGCCCTAGTCACCTCTACGAGCAGTACTTC
TRBV28	NA	TRBD2	TRBJ2-1	CASSSRRISLADRTYNEQFF	TGTGCCAGCAGTTCCCGACGGATATCACTAGCGGATAGAACCTACAATGAGCAGTTCTTC
TRBV20-1	NA	NA	TRBJ2-3	CSAELGTDTQYF	TGCAGTGCAGAACTGGGAACAGATACGCAGTATTTT
TRBV11-1	NA	NA	TRBJ2-3	CASRSTEVGTDTQYF	TGTGCCAGCAGGTCAACGGAGGTGGGCACAGATACGCAGTATTTT
TRBV11-2	NA	NA	TRBJ1-1	CASSLGLWGTEAFF	TGTGCCAGCAGCTTAGGCCTATGGGGGACTGAAGCTTTCTTT
TRBV20-1	NA	NA	TRBJ2-3	CSASSRDTRTDTQYF	TGCAGTGCTAGCTCCCGGGACACGCGCACAGATACGCAGTATTTT
TRBV5-4	many	TRBD2	TRBJ2-3	CASSGTSGVGTDTQYF	TGTGCCAGCAGCGGGACTAGCGGAGTGGGCACAGATACGCAGTATTTT
TRBV6-2/TRBV6-3	many	NA	TRBJ2-1	CASGEREVGNEQFF	TGTGCCAGTGGAGAGAGGGAGGTAGGCAATGAGCAGTTCTTC
TRBV5-1	many	TRBD1	TRBJ2-3	CASSVQGGTDTQYF	TGCGCCAGCAGCGTACAGGGGGGCACAGATACGCAGTATTTT